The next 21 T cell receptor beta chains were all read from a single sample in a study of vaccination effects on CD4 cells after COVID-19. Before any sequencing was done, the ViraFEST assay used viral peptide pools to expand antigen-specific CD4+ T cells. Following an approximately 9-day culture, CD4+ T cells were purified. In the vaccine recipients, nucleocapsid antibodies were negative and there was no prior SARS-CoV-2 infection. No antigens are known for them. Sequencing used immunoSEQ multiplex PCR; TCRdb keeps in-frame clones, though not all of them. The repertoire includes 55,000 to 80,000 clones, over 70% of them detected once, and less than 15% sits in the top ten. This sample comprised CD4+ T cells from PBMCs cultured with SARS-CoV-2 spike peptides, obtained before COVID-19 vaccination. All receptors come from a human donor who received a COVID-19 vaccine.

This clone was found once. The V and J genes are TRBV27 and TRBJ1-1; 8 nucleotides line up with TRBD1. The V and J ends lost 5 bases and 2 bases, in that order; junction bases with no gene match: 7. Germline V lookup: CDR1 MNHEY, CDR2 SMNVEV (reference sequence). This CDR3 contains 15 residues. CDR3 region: CASSARDRRNTEAFF. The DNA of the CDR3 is TGTGCCAGCAGTGCCCGGGACAGGAGAAACACTGAAGCTTTCTTT.

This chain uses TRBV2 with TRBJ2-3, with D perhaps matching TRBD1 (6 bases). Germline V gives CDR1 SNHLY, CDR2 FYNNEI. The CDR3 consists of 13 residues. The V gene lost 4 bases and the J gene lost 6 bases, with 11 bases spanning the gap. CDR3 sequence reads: CASSAQGRDTQYF. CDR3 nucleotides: TGTGCCAGCAGTGCACAGGGTCGCGATACGCAGTATTTT.

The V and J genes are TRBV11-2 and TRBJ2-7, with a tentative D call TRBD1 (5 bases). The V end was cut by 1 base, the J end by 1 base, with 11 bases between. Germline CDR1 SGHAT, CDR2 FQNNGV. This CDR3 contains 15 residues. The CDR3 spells CASSLGAGLSYEQYV. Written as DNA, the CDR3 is TGTGCCAGCAGCTTAGGGGCAGGGTTATCCTACGAGCAGTACGTC.

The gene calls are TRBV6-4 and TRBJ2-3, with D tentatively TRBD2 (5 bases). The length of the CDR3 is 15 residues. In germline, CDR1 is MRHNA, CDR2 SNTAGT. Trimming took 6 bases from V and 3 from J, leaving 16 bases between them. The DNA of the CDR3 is TGTGCCAGCAGACCCTTAGGACTGGCTACAGATACGCAGTATTTT. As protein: CASRPLGLATDTQYF.

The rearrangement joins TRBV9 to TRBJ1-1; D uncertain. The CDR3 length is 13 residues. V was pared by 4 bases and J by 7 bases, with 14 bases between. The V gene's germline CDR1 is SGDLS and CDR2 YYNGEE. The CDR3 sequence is CASSPAGIGEAFF. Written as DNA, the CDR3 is TGTGCCAGCAGCCCCGCGGGGATCGGTGAAGCTTTCTTT.

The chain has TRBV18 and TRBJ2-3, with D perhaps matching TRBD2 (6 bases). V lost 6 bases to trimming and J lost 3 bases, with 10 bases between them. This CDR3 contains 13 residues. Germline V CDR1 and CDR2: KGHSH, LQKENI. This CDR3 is CASSRDLTDTQYF. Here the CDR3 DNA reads TGTGCCAGCTCCCGGGACTTGACAGATACGCAGTATTTT.

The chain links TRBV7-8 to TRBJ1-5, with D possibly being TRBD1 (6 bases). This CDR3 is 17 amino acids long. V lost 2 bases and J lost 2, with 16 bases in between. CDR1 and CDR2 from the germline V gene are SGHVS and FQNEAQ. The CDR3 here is CASSLWSGAGGNQPQHF. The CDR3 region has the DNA TGTGCCAGCAGCTTATGGTCAGGGGCTGGCGGCAATCAGCCCCAGCATTTT.

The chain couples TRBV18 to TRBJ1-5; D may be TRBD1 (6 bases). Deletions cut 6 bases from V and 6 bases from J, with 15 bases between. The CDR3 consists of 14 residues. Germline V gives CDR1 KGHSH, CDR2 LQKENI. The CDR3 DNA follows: TGTGCCAGCTCCGTCTCCGGGGGCACTCAGCCCCAGCATTTT. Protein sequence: CASSVSGGTQPQHF.

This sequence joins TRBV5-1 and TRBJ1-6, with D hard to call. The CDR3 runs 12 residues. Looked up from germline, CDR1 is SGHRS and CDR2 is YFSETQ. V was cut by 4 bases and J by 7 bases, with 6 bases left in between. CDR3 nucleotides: TGCGCCAGCAGCGTGCCCAATTCACCCCTCCACTTT. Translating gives CASSVPNSPLHF.

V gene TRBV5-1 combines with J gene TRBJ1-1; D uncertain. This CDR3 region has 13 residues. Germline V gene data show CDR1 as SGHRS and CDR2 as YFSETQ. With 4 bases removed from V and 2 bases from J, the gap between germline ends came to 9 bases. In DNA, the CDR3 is TGCGCCAGCAGCCCAAATCTAAACACTGAAGCTTTCTTT. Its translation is CASSPNLNTEAFF. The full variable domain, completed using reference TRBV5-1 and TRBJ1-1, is KAGVTQTPRYLIKTRGQQVTLSCSPISGHRSVSWYQQTPGQGLQFLFEYFSETQRNKGNFPGRFSGRQFSNSRSEMNVSTLELGDSALYLCASSPNLNTEAFFGQGTRLTVV.

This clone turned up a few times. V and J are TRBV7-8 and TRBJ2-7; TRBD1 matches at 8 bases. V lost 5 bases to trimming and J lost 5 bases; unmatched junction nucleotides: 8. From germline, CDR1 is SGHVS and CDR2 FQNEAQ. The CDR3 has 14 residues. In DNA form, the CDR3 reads TGTGCCAGCAGCGCTGACAGGGGATCCAACGAGCAGTACGTC. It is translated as CASSADRGSNEQYV.

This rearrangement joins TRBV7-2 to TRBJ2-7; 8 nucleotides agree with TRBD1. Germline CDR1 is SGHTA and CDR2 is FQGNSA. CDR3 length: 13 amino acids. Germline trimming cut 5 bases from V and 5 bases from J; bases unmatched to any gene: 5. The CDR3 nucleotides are TGTGCCAGCAGCCTACAACAGGGGGACGAGCAGTACGTC. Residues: CASSLQQGDEQYV.

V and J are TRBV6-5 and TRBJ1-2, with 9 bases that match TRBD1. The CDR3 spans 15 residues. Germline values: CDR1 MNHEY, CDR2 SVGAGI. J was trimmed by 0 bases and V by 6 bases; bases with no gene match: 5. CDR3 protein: CASRTGGAPNYGYTF. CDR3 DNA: TGTGCCAGCAGGACAGGGGGGGCCCCTAACTATGGCTACACCTTC.

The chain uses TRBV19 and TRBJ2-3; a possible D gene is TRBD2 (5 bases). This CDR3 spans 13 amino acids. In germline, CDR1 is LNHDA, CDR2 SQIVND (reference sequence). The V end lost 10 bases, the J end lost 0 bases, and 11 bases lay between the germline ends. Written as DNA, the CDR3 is TGTGCCATGGAGCGGCGGAGCACAGATACGCAGTATTTT. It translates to CAMERRSTDTQYF. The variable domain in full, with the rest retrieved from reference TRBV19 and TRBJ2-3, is DGGITQSPKYLFRKEGQNVTLSCEQNLNHDAMYWYRQDPGQGLRLIYYSQIVNDFQKGDIAEGYSVSREKKESFPLTVTSAQKNPTAFYLCAMERRSTDTQYFGPGTRLTVL.

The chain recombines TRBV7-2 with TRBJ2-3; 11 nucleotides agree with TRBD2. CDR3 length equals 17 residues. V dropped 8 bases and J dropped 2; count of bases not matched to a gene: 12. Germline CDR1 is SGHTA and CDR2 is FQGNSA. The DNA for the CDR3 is TGTGCCAGCTCCCGAAGGGCTAGCGGGGGGTACACAGATACGCAGTATTTT. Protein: CASSRRASGGYTDTQYF.

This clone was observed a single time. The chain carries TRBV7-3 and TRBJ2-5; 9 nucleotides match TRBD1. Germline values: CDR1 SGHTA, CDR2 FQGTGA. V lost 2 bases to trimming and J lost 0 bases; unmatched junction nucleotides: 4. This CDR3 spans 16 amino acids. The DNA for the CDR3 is TGTGCCAGCAGCTTATTCGGACAGGGGTACCAAGAGACCCAGTACTTC. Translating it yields CASSLFGQGYQETQYF.

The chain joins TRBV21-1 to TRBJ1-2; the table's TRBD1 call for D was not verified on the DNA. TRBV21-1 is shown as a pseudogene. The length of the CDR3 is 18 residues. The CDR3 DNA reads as TGTGCCAGCAGCAAAGTTGACGACAGGGGGCGTATAATCTATGGCTACACCTTC. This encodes CASSKVDDRGRIIYGYTF.

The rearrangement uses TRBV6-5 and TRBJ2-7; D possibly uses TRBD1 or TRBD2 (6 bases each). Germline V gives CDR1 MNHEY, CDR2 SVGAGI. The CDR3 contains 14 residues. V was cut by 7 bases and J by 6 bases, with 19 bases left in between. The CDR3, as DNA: TGTGCCAGCAACTCCGAACGGGGGCGAGGCGAGCAGTACGTC. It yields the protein CASNSERGRGEQYV.

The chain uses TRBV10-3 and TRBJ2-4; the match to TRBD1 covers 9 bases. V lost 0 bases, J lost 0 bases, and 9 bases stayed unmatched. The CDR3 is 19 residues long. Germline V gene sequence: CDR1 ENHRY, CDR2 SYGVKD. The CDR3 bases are TGTGCCATCAGTGAGTCCGGGACAGGGACCTTTACAGCCAAAAACATTCAGTACTTC. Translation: CAISESGTGTFTAKNIQYF.

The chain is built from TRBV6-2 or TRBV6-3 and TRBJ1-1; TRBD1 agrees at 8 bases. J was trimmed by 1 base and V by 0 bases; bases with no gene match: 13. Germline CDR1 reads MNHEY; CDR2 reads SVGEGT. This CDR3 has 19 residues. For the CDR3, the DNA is TGTGCCAGCAGTTACTCGAGGACAGGGCTATCAAACACGAACACTGAAGCTTTCTTT. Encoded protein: CASSYSRTGLSNTNTEAFF.

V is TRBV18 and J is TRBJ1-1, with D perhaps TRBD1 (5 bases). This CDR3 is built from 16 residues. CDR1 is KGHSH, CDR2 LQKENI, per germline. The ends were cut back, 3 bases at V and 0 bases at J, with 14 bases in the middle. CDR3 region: CASSPGGSRMNTEAFF. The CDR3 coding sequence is TGTGCCAGCTCACCGGGGGGATCCCGCATGAACACTGAAGCTTTCTTT.